Included here is one TCR beta chain sequence, with context. No antigen is known for it. The source of the sample is a study of T cell repertoires and HLA-DP antigens. Study information: One alloantigen had around ten groove amino acid differences from self, the other one.

The primer mix covered 54 TRBV segments and 13 TRBJ segments. The table came from immunoSEQ multiplex PCR; TCRdb's copy has only in-frame clones and leaves some out. Of tens of thousands of clones in the sample, around 77% were seen once. Whole-study results and caveats: Pre-culture clonality, approximately 0.04, was far below sorted CD137+ clonality of 0.3 to 0.45. Previously undetected clones averaged approximately 38% and 46% against the two alleles respectively.

Input material: CD4+ T cells from PBMCs. This clonotype originated in a man aged 55 to 70 in good health and CMV-seronegative.

In nucleotides, the CDR3 is TGTGCCAGCAGCCCAGATGAAATGAACACTGAAGCTTTCTTT. Amino acids: CASSPDEMNTEAFF. The chain has TRBV7-8 and TRBJ1-1; D is undetermined. Germline-derived CDR1 and CDR2 are SGHVS and FQNEAQ. V was cut by 5 bases and J by 0 bases, with 10 bases left in between. This CDR3 has 14 amino acids.